The clone carrying this T cell receptor beta chain was seen a handful of times. This record belongs to a study of cytomegalovirus exposure and HLA in healthy donors. With 60 Vbeta and 13 Jbeta primers, the PCR was carried out. Using immunoSEQ multiplex PCR, the repertoire was profiled, and TCRdb retains in-frame clones only, with some absent. The table has 200,000 or so clones, around 75% seen once; the top ten hold 4.5% to 7.5%. V shed 5 bases and J shed 9 bases, with 14 bases lying between them. Germline CDR1 MNHNS, CDR2 SASEGT. The CDR3 consists of 13 residues. The source of this sequence is a woman in her twenties or thirties in good health and CMV-seropositive. The sequencing input was PBMCs. The rearrangement links TRBV6-1 to TRBJ1-5; no firm D call. Here the CDR3 reads CASSPSGESPQHF. In DNA, the CDR3 is TGTGCCAGCAGTCCATCTGGGGAGTCGCCCCAGCATTTT.